The 27 T cell receptor beta chains listed next were all sequenced from one sample in a study of cytotoxic CD8 clonotypes in ibrutinib-treated CLL. Libraries were prepared by immunoSEQ multiplex PCR; TCRdb keeps only in-frame clonotypes and omits some of them. The sample yields approximately 300,000 clones, about 80% seen once. Sequenced here: PBMCs, sampled before ibrutinib treatment. Receptor source: a human donor with chronic lymphocytic leukemia.

This clone was recorded only once. The gene calls are TRBV28 and TRBJ2-1; D remains unclear. CDR3 length: 12 residues. V lost 8 bases and J 2 bases, leaving 7 bases between the germline ends. Germline V gene lookup returns CDR1 MDHEN and CDR2 SYDVKM. CDR3 amino acids: CASGAAYNEQFF. Here the CDR3 DNA reads TGTGCCAGCGGTGCGGCCTACAATGAGCAGTTCTTC.

The chain recombines TRBV20-1 with TRBJ2-1, with D perhaps TRBD1 (6 bases). The CDR3 is made up of 10 amino acids. V lost 3 bases and J 12 bases, leaving 9 bases between the germline ends. The germline gives CDR1 DFQATT, CDR2 SNEGSKA (reference sequence). The CDR3 loop is CSARDSTQFF. The CDR3 DNA sequence: TGCAGTGCTAGGGACAGCACGCAGTTCTTC.

The V and J genes are TRBV10-1 and TRBJ1-2; unclear D gene. V lost 3 bases and J lost 8, with 13 bases in between. Germline CDR1 is WNHNN and CDR2 is SYGVQD (reference sequence). CDR3 length: 13 residues. The CDR3 region is CASSDETRKGYTF. The CDR3 bases are TGCGCCAGCAGTGACGAGACTCGAAAGGGCTACACCTTC.

The chain couples TRBV4-2 to TRBJ2-1; 10 bases match TRBD2. V lost 0 bases to trimming and J lost 8 bases; unmatched junction nucleotides: 7. The CDR3 is 16 residues long. Germline lookup yields CDR1 LGHNA and CDR2 YNFKEQ. The CDR3 spells CASSQDSSGRGDEQFF. CDR3 DNA: TGTGCCAGCAGCCAAGATTCTAGCGGGAGAGGGGATGAGCAGTTCTTC.

The chain combines TRBV6-5 with TRBJ1-1; the D is unclear. The CDR3 consists of 12 residues. V was trimmed by 8 bases and J by 10 bases, leaving 17 bases between them. CDR1 MNHEY and CDR2 SVGAGI come from the germline V gene. The chain's CDR3 is CASGTALRRAFF. CDR3 DNA: TGTGCCAGCGGCACAGCGCTTCGACGAGCTTTCTTT.

This chain uses TRBV19 with TRBJ2-7; TRBD2 might be the D (6 bases). CDR3 length equals 16 residues. Germline assignment: CDR1 LNHDA and CDR2 SQIVND (reference sequence). The V and J ends lost 2 bases and 3 bases respectively, with 17 bases between them. The CDR3 sequence: CASSIRRPGLRYEQYF. The DNA for the CDR3 is TGTGCCAGTAGTATAAGACGCCCGGGACTGCGCTACGAGCAGTACTTC.

The chain employs TRBV7-9 and TRBJ2-5; D perhaps matches TRBD2 (5 bases). With 8 bases removed from V and 5 bases from J, the gap between germline ends came to 15 bases. The CDR3 has 13 amino acids. Per germline, CDR1 SEHNR and CDR2 FQNEAQ (reference sequence). The CDR3 spells CASGHDYVETQYF. CDR3 nucleotides: TGTGCCAGCGGCCATGACTATGTTGAGACCCAGTACTTC.

The chain recombines TRBV6-4 with TRBJ1-5; 8 nucleotides line up with TRBD1. V was clipped by 1 base and J by 1 base; unmatched bases: 12. The germline V gene has CDR1 MRHNA and CDR2 SNTAGT. The CDR3 extends over 19 amino acids. CDR3 sequence reads: CASSDLTGQVILSNQPQHF. For the CDR3, the DNA is TGTGCCAGCAGTGACTTGACGGGACAGGTAATTCTAAGCAATCAGCCCCAGCATTTT.

The chain links TRBV9 to TRBJ1-1; no reliable D call. This CDR3 is built from 14 residues. From germline, CDR1 is SGDLS and CDR2 YYNGEE. V lost 0 bases, J lost 2 bases, and 8 bases lay in between. The CDR3 loop reads CASSVAVQNTEAFF. The CDR3 nucleotides read TGTGCCAGCAGCGTAGCGGTCCAAAACACTGAAGCTTTCTTT.

A single count supports this clone. CDR3 sequence reads: CAWSARVRDRVLREQYF. DNA of the CDR3: TGTGCCTGGAGTGCCAGGGTTAGGGACAGGGTCCTACGCGAGCAGTACTTC. This chain links TRBV30 with TRBJ2-7; 9 positions match TRBD1. CDR1 and CDR2 (germline): GTSNPN, SVGIG (reference sequence). V was clipped by 1 base and J by 6 bases; unmatched bases: 16. The CDR3 extends over 17 amino acids. The full variable domain, rest sourced from reference TRBV30 and TRBJ2-7, is SQTIHQWPATLVQPVGSPLSLECTVEGTSNPNLYWYRQAAGRGLQLLFYSVGIGQISSEVPQNLSASRPQDRQFILSSKKLLLSDSGFYLCAWSARVRDRVLREQYFGPGTRLTVT.

J is TRBJ2-7 and V is TRBV30; 10 bases map to TRBD2. The germline gives CDR1 GTSNPN, CDR2 SVGIG (reference sequence). The J segment lost 2 bases and the V segment lost 4 bases, leaving 5 bases of the junction unmatched. The length of the CDR3 is 14 residues. The CDR3 sequence is CAWTRLAGAYEQYF. The CDR3 nucleotides read TGTGCCTGGACCAGACTAGCGGGCGCCTACGAGCAGTACTTC.

This clone was observed a few times. The chain uses TRBV28 and TRBJ1-1, with D possibly TRBD1 on 6 matching bases. Germline lookup yields CDR1 MDHEN and CDR2 SYDVKM. V lost 3 bases, J lost 0 bases, and 11 bases lay in between. The CDR3 totals 15 residues. This chain's CDR3 is CASSFFGGMNTEAFF. The CDR3 nucleotides read TGTGCCAGCAGTTTTTTTGGGGGCATGAACACTGAAGCTTTCTTT.

V is TRBV5-6 and J is TRBJ2-7; 12 positions agree with TRBD2. CDR3 length equals 15 residues. The V gene end was trimmed by 5 bases and the J gene end by 2 bases; junction bases not matched to a gene: 5. From germline, CDR1 is SGHDT and CDR2 YYEEEE. The CDR3 DNA reads TGTGCCAGCAGAACACTAGCGGGAGGCCCCTACGAGCAGTACTTC. As protein: CASRTLAGGPYEQYF.

The J gene is TRBJ2-7, the V gene TRBV18; D ambiguous. Trimming left V 3 bases short and J 0 bases short, with 9 bases between. Germline loops: CDR1 KGHSH, CDR2 LQKENI. This CDR3 has 14 amino acids. The CDR3 region is CASSPLQSSYEQYF. The CDR3 nucleotides are TGTGCCAGCTCACCCCTACAGAGCTCCTACGAGCAGTACTTC.

The chain joins TRBV7-8 to TRBJ1-1; 7 nucleotides match TRBD1. CDR1 is SGHVS, CDR2 FQNEAQ, per germline. This CDR3 has 13 amino acids. The V segment lost 5 bases and the J segment 4 bases; nucleotides outside the gene matches: 4. The CDR3 DNA follows: TGTGCCAGCAGCCTTCAGGGGGGCACTGAAGCTTTCTTT. It translates to CASSLQGGTEAFF. Using reference TRBV7-8 and TRBJ1-1 for the parts outside the CDR3, the full variable domain is GAGVSQSPRYKVAKRGQDVALRCDPISGHVSLFWYQQALGQGPEFLTYFQNEAQLDKSGLPSDRFFAERPEGSVSTLKIQRTQQEDSAVYLCASSLQGGTEAFFGQGTRLTVV.

This clone was observed a single time. The rearrangement joins TRBV9 to TRBJ2-1, with 8 bases aligning to TRBD2. The CDR3 loop spans 16 amino acids. Germline V CDR1 and CDR2: SGDLS, YYNGEE. With V trimmed by 1 base and J by 4 bases, 7 bases remained unmatched. The CDR3 is CASSVFAGGGYNEQFF. As DNA, the CDR3 is TGTGCCAGCAGCGTATTCGCGGGGGGTGGGTACAATGAGCAGTTCTTC.

The rearrangement uses TRBV4-1 and TRBJ2-3; D not certain. Germline CDR1 reads MGHRA; CDR2 reads YSYEKL. The CDR3 has 14 amino acids. The V and J ends lost 5 bases and 2 bases respectively, with 11 bases between them. The CDR3 DNA reads TGCGCCAGCAGCGCCCGGCATAACACAGATACGCAGTATTTT. Translation: CASSARHNTDTQYF.

V gene TRBV5-1 combines with J gene TRBJ2-5; D is perhaps TRBD2 (5 bases). V was clipped by 1 base and J by 5 bases, with 9 bases between them. The length of the CDR3 is 13 residues. Per germline, CDR1 SGHRS and CDR2 YFSETQ. CDR3 sequence: CASSLRGPETQYF. The DNA for the CDR3 is TGCGCCAGCAGCTTGCGGGGTCCGGAGACCCAGTACTTC.

The rearrangement links TRBV5-6 to TRBJ1-2; no firm D call. The CDR3 contains 13 residues. Germline CDR1 SGHDT, CDR2 YYEEEE. Trimming pared 4 bases from V and 4 bases from J, leaving 11 bases between. The DNA of the CDR3 is TGTGCCAGCAGCAGACACATCGTCTATGGCTACACCTTC. It is translated as CASSRHIVYGYTF.

The rearrangement uses TRBV25-1 and TRBJ2-7; TRBD2 is a possible D gene (5 bases). Germline loops: CDR1 MGHDK, CDR2 SYGVNS. Trimming pared 6 bases from V and 6 bases from J, leaving 15 bases between. The CDR3 is made up of 13 amino acids. The CDR3 DNA reads as TGTGCCAGCAGCTGGAAGTTGGGAGCCGAGCAGTACTTC. This encodes CASSWKLGAEQYF.

This sequence joins TRBV11-2 and TRBJ2-7; D is uncertain. CDR1 is SGHAT and CDR2 is FQNNGV in the germline V gene. The CDR3 runs 12 residues. V lost 5 bases and J 2 bases, leaving 7 bases between the germline ends. In DNA form, the CDR3 reads TGTGCCAGCAGCCCCCTCCCCTACGAGCAGTACTTC. Amino acids: CASSPLPYEQYF.

This chain connects TRBV2 to TRBJ2-7, with 7 bases that match TRBD1. Trimming cost V 5 bases and J 6 bases; bases outside gene matches: 13. Germline V gives CDR1 SNHLY, CDR2 FYNNEI. The CDR3 has 15 amino acids. The CDR3 reads CASSRGQASGSEQYF. Here the CDR3 DNA reads TGTGCCAGCAGTCGTGGACAGGCATCGGGTTCCGAGCAGTACTTC.

CDR3 protein: CASSPYPGALTYEQYF. Here the CDR3 DNA reads TGTGCCAGCAGCCCGTATCCTGGGGCACTGACCTACGAGCAGTACTTC. This sequence joins TRBV27 and TRBJ2-7; D possibly corresponds to TRBD1 (5 bases). Germline V gene sequence: CDR1 MNHEY, CDR2 SMNVEV (reference sequence). V gave up 6 bases and J gave up 2 bases, with 20 bases separating them. The CDR3 is 16 amino acids.

This clone was seen once. For the CDR3, the DNA is TGTGCCAGCATCGGGCCGTTTCTTATCTATGGCTACACCTTC. Translated, it gives CASIGPFLIYGYTF. V usage is TRBV6-4 and J usage is TRBJ1-2; no firm D call. Germline-derived CDR1 and CDR2 are MRHNA and SNTAGT. V was shortened by 7 bases and J by 4 bases, with 16 bases between the two germline ends. CDR3 length: 14 amino acids.

The gene calls are TRBV6-5 and TRBJ1-2; possible D gene TRBD1, 6 bases. V dropped 7 bases and J dropped 8 bases, with 23 bases sitting between them. Germline values: CDR1 MNHEY, CDR2 SVGAGI. This CDR3 is 15 amino acids long. As DNA, the CDR3 is TGTGCCAGCACTAGCGGCAGGGGCTGGGGTTCAGGCTACACCTTC. Translation: CASTSGRGWGSGYTF.

The CDR3 DNA reads TGTGCCAGCAGCTTTGGAAATCCGGGACACCTTAACTATGGCTACACCTTC. Encoded protein: CASSFGNPGHLNYGYTF. This chain uses TRBV7-8 with TRBJ1-2; possible D gene TRBD1, 6 bases. Germline lookup yields CDR1 SGHVS and CDR2 FQNEAQ. This CDR3 is 17 amino acids long. V shed 3 bases and J shed 1 base, with 18 bases lying between them. The complete variable domain, with remaining parts taken from reference TRBV7-8 and TRBJ1-2, reads GAGVSQSPRYKVAKRGQDVALRCDPISGHVSLFWYQQALGQGPEFLTYFQNEAQLDKSGLPSDRFFAERPEGSVSTLKIQRTQQEDSAVYLCASSFGNPGHLNYGYTFGSGTRLTVV.

This chain uses TRBV29-1 with TRBJ1-1, with D unclear. Trimming took off 4 bases at V and 0 bases at J, with 12 bases between the two ends. Germline CDR1 is SQVTM and CDR2 is ANQGSEA. The CDR3 has 14 residues. In DNA, the CDR3 is TGCAGCGTTGCCCTCGGAGTTGTGAACACTGAAGCTTTCTTT. Its protein product is CSVALGVVNTEAFF.